Each of the 22 T cell receptor beta chains below was sequenced from the same sample in a study of post-analysis software for immune sequencing data. The antigens for these receptors are not known. Study results and caveats: Controls showed lower frequencies than patients for roughly five TRBV segments, and TRBV5-6, TRBV5-1 and TRBV20-1 were among these.

TCR beta cDNA libraries had unique molecular identifiers. Each CDR3 protein gets one entry after TCRdb re-called the PCR reads with MiXCR. This sample has 700,000 to 900,000 distinct CDR3 sequences; just over 45% occur once, and the top ten carry over 4.5%. The sequenced sample consisted of blood. The receptors originated from a girl aged 5-17 years with multiple sclerosis.

This clonotype was seen a handful of times. This sequence joins TRBV6-1 and TRBJ2-1, with a possible D match to TRBD2 (5 bases). Trimming took off 7 bases at V and 0 bases at J, with 10 bases between the two ends. Germline CDR1 is MNHNS and CDR2 is SASEGT. This CDR3 region has 14 residues. CDR3 coding DNA: TGTGCCAGCACCCCTGGGAGCTCCTACAATGAGCAGTTCTTC. It is translated as CASTPGSSYNEQFF.

The genes are TRBV29-1 and TRBJ2-1; D perhaps matches TRBD1 (5 bases). Germline CDR1 is SQVTM and CDR2 is ANQGSEA. Trimming cost V 1 base and J 7 bases, with 11 bases left between them. This CDR3 comprises 13 residues. The CDR3 bases are TGCAGCGTTGAAGGTGACAGCCGAAATGAGCAGTTCTTC. This sequence encodes CSVEGDSRNEQFF.

The chain carries TRBV7-3 and TRBJ2-1, with 8 bases matching TRBD2. Germline loops: CDR1 SGHTA, CDR2 FQGTGA. With 1 base clipped from V and 0 bases from J, the junction kept 5 bases outside the gene matches. The CDR3 consists of 17 residues. The CDR3 coding sequence is TGTGCCAGCAGCTTAAACGGCGGGAGGAACTCCTACAATGAGCAGTTCTTC. Protein sequence: CASSLNGGRNSYNEQFF.

The chain uses TRBV10-3 and TRBJ2-1; 8 nucleotides match TRBD2. Germline loops: CDR1 ENHRY, CDR2 SYGVKD. V dropped 10 bases and J dropped 3; count of bases not matched to a gene: 5. The CDR3 loop spans 13 amino acids. CDR3 residues: CASIAGSYNEQFF. The CDR3 DNA reads as TGTGCCAGCATAGCGGGAAGCTACAATGAGCAGTTCTTC.

The chain links TRBV9 to TRBJ1-2; D is uncertain. CDR3 length equals 13 residues. The V gene lost 0 bases and the J gene lost 6 bases, with 9 bases spanning the gap. Germline assignment: CDR1 SGDLS and CDR2 YYNGEE. The CDR3 loop is CASSVVGRDGYTF. The CDR3 DNA follows: TGTGCCAGCAGCGTAGTCGGGCGTGATGGCTACACCTTC.

This rearrangement joins TRBV24-1 to TRBJ2-5; TRBD2 matches 9 bases. Germline values: CDR1 KGHDR, CDR2 SFDVKD. V trimming: 0 bases; J trimming: 2 bases; junction bases outside the gene matches: 6. The CDR3 length is 17 residues. CDR3 in amino acids: CATSDLPGLAQQETQYF. CDR3 sequence (DNA): TGTGCCACCAGTGATTTGCCGGGACTAGCTCAGCAAGAGACCCAGTACTTC.

This clonotype was counted only a few times. V usage is TRBV20-1 and J usage is TRBJ2-3; 8 nucleotides match TRBD2. This CDR3 is 15 amino acids long. Looked up from germline, CDR1 is DFQATT and CDR2 is SNEGSKA (reference sequence). V trimming: 1 base; J trimming: 5 bases; junction bases outside the gene matches: 8. This CDR3 is CSARASGSRGDTQYF. DNA for the CDR3: TGCAGTGCTAGAGCCAGCGGGAGCCGAGGAGATACGCAGTATTTT.

Worth noting for this clonotype: This sequence may be a read error, since a much larger clone differs from it by one base. The J gene is TRBJ2-3, the V gene TRBV7-8; 11 positions agree with TRBD2. The CDR3 covers 17 residues. Germline V gives CDR1 SGHVS, CDR2 FQNEAQ. Trimming at V came to 7 bases and at J to 3 bases, leaving 12 bases not matched to a gene. The DNA for the CDR3 is TGTGCCAGCATCGGACTGGGACTAGCGGAAGGGACAGATACGCAGTATTTT. It translates to CASIGLGLAEGTDTQYF.

The chain has TRBV5-1 and TRBJ2-3; 9 bases match TRBD2. The germline CDR1 and CDR2 sequences are SGHRS and YFSETQ. This CDR3 is built from 19 residues. The V and J ends lost 0 bases and 0 bases, in that order; junction bases with no gene match: 11. The CDR3 protein is CASSLEGKMGTSSTDTQYF. The CDR3 nucleotides read TGCGCCAGCAGCTTGGAGGGGAAGATGGGGACTAGCAGCACAGATACGCAGTATTTT.

There are a few counts of this clonotype. The chain links TRBV13 to TRBJ2-7; TRBD2 matches at 11 bases. The CDR3 sequence is 15 residues long. J gave up 3 bases and V 7 bases, and 8 bases lay outside the gene matches. Germline V gene lookup returns CDR1 PRHDT and CDR2 FYEKMQ (reference sequence). CDR3 in amino acids: CASNLRGLAVYEQYF. The CDR3 DNA reads TGTGCCAGCAACCTAAGGGGACTAGCGGTCTACGAGCAGTACTTC.

This clonotype has only a few counts. This rearrangement joins TRBV5-1 to TRBJ1-4, with D perhaps matching TRBD1 (5 bases). Germline V gives CDR1 SGHRS, CDR2 YFSETQ. Trimming shortened V by 4 bases and J by 4 bases, and 11 bases separated the two germline ends. The length of the CDR3 is 14 residues. CDR3 sequence: CASSLDSNNEKLFF. The CDR3 DNA follows: TGCGCCAGCAGCCTTGACAGCAATAATGAAAAACTGTTTTTT.

In this sample, this clonotype turned up a few times. The chain uses TRBV12-3 or TRBV12-4 and TRBJ1-2; no reliable D call. The CDR3 is 12 amino acids. The V and J ends lost 1 base and 5 bases respectively, with 5 bases between them. The CDR3 sequence is CASSLVEYGYTF. CDR3 nucleotides: TGTGCCAGCAGTTTAGTCGAGTATGGCTACACCTTC.

The chain carries TRBV28 and TRBJ2-7, with 8 bases lining up with TRBD1. The CDR3 has 15 residues. Per the germline V gene, CDR1 is MDHEN and CDR2 is SYDVKM. V gave up 4 bases and J gave up 1 base; unmatched junction bases: 6. CDR3 in DNA: TGTGCCAGCAGTTGGAGCCGGACAGGGTCCTACGAGCAGTACTTC. Translated: CASSWSRTGSYEQYF.

This clonotype was counted once. This chain uses TRBV7-2 with TRBJ1-1; D might be TRBD1 (6 bases). The germline V gene has CDR1 SGHTA and CDR2 FQGNSA. V was cut by 5 bases and J by 11 bases, with 30 bases left in between. The CDR3 consists of 17 residues. The chain's CDR3 is CASSPSVWWTDRSGAFF. The CDR3 region has the DNA TGTGCCAGCAGCCCCAGCGTTTGGTGGACGGACAGAAGTGGGGCTTTCTTT.

This clonotype was observed a handful of times. CDR3 DNA sequence: TGTGCCAGCACCCACCCCACAGAGAACACTGAAGCTTTCTTT. It is translated as CASTHPTENTEAFF. The chain recombines TRBV12-3 or TRBV12-4 with TRBJ1-1; D gene unclear. Deletions cut 7 bases from V and 1 base from J, with 13 bases between. The CDR3 has 14 residues.

As concerns this clonotype: Germline and junction disagree at one end, which may indicate a read error. The J gene is TRBJ2-1, the V gene TRBV3-1, with D tentatively TRBD2 (5 bases). The germline V gene has CDR1 LGHDT and CDR2 YNNKEL (reference sequence). The CDR3 contains 18 residues. CDR3 amino acids: CASSQDLIWLAPYNGQFF. CDR3 nucleotides: TGTGCCAGCAGCCAAGATCTAATTTGGCTAGCTCCCTACAATGGGCAGTTCTTC.

The V call is TRBV29-1, the J call TRBJ1-1; the D gene is possibly TRBD1 (5 bases). The CDR3 loop spans 17 amino acids. Trimming took off 1 base at V and 2 bases at J, with 20 bases between the two ends. CDR1 is SQVTM, CDR2 ANQGSEA, per germline. CDR3 DNA: TGCAGCGTTGAAGGACGAGGTCGGGAGGGGATAAACACTGAAGCTTTCTTT. Translating it yields CSVEGRGREGINTEAFF.

The CDR3 reads CATSRVDGEQFF. The CDR3 DNA is TGTGCCACCAGCAGAGTCGACGGTGAGCAGTTCTTC. The chain recombines TRBV15 with TRBJ2-1; D ambiguous. V lost 1 base to trimming and J lost 9 bases, with 7 bases between them. The CDR3 is 12 residues long. Germline CDR1 is LNHNV and CDR2 is YYDKDF (reference sequence). The full variable domain, its missing parts supplied by reference TRBV15 and TRBJ2-1, is DAMVIQNPRYQVTQFGKPVTLSCSQTLNHNVMYWYQQKSSQAPKLLFHYYDKDFNNEADTPDNFQSRRPNTSFCFLDIRSPGLGDTAMYLCATSRVDGEQFFGPGTRLTVL.

V gene TRBV10-3 combines with J gene TRBJ2-3, with TRBD2 matching over 7 bases. The junction had 6 bases not matched to a gene; V was cut back by 2 bases and J by 1 base. CDR1 ENHRY and CDR2 SYGVKD come from the germline V gene. The CDR3 extends over 16 amino acids. DNA of the CDR3: TGTGCCATCAGTGAGCCCCAGGGAGGGGGCACAGATACGCAGTATTTT. Its translation: CAISEPQGGGTDTQYF.

The chain is built from TRBV28 and TRBJ2-7; 11 positions match TRBD2. The CDR3 has 15 residues. The V gene end was trimmed by 6 bases and the J gene end by 3 bases; junction bases not matched to a gene: 7. Germline lookup yields CDR1 MDHEN and CDR2 SYDVKM. In nucleotides, the CDR3 is TGTGCCAGCAGGGTTGGGGGGACTAGCGGCTACGAGCAGTACTTC. It specifies CASRVGGTSGYEQYF.

The chain joins TRBV20-1 to TRBJ2-5; 7 bases map to TRBD2. The junction had 10 bases not matched to a gene; V was cut back by 0 bases and J by 3 bases. CDR1 and CDR2 (germline): DFQATT, SNEGSKA (reference sequence). This CDR3 comprises 16 residues. The CDR3 reads CSARDPIGGSKETQYF. The CDR3 nucleotides read TGCAGTGCTAGAGATCCAATCGGCGGGAGCAAAGAGACCCAGTACTTC.

The chain couples TRBV5-4 to TRBJ2-5, with D possibly called TRBD1 or TRBD2 (5 bases each). The V gene's germline CDR1 is SGHNT and CDR2 YYREEE (reference sequence). Trimming pared 5 bases from V and 2 bases from J, leaving 16 bases between. The CDR3 runs 15 residues. The chain's CDR3 is CASRVSVGEQETQYF. The DNA for the CDR3 is TGTGCCAGCAGGGTTAGCGTAGGGGAACAAGAGACCCAGTACTTC.